This T cell receptor beta chain is from a study of vaccination effects on CD4 cells after COVID-19. Antigen-specific CD4+ T cells were first expanded with viral peptide pools by the ViraFEST assay and only then sequenced. Isolation of CD4+ T cells took place after ten to eleven days of culture. All vaccine recipients tested negative for nucleocapsid antibodies and had never contracted SARS-CoV-2 infection. About 2.2 million PBMC per well were cultured with around 10 IU/ml IL-2 and 7.5 to 10 ug/ml peptides. Findings of the study overall: Convalescent patients numbered few in the study; early post-infection timepoints were missing entirely. Marked clonal contraction of infection- and vaccine-induced clones was seen late after vaccination.

For this clone: The target antigen is unknown.

Profiled with immunoSEQ multiplex PCR; TCRdb holds only in-frame clones, not every one. The sample consists of 25,000 or so clones, 73% of them appearing once. V trimming: 4 bases; J trimming: 1 base; junction bases outside the gene matches: 2. The length of the CDR3 is 16 residues. Germline V gene lookup returns CDR1 SGHTS and CDR2 YDEGEE. This receptor was obtained from a human donor who received a COVID-19 vaccine. Source: CD4+ T cells from PBMCs cultured with HCoV-NL63 spike peptides, taken before COVID-19 vaccination. This rearrangement joins TRBV5-8 to TRBJ2-1; 13 bases agree with TRBD2. This chain's CDR3 is CASSAGLAGSYNEQFF. The CDR3 coding sequence is TGTGCCAGCAGCGCGGGACTAGCGGGATCCTACAATGAGCAGTTCTTC. The full variable domain, its missing parts supplied by reference TRBV5-8 and TRBJ2-1, is EAGVTQSPTHLIKTRGQQATLRCSPISGHTSVYWYQQALGLGLQFLLWYDEGEERNRGNFPPRFSGRQFPNYSSELNVNALELEDSALYLCASSAGLAGSYNEQFFGPGTRLTVL.